This T cell receptor beta chain appears in the sequencing data of a study of tumor-infiltrating lymphocytes in primary liver carcinoma. Study in general: All patients had surgically resected primary liver carcinoma. Staging placed the tumors at T1-T3 N0M0, and they measured about 4 to 11 cm across. The study, taken as a whole, reports: Tumor tissue displayed a significantly greater top-250-clone fraction than blood (p = 0.039).

This clonotype has just a few counts. What it binds is unknown. Reverse transcription of 500 ng total RNA with a constant-region primer produced TCR beta cDNA. ARM-PCR, slightly modified, supplied the TCR beta libraries through three nested multiplex PCR rounds. Forward primers for TRBV1-TRBV30 and a C-beta reverse primer served the first two PCR rounds, at roughly 10 cycles each. TCRdb passed the multiplex PCR reads through MiXCR, listing each CDR3 protein once. The sample carries some 320,000 distinct CDR3 sequences, 55% to 65% recorded once. The researchers obtained blood RNA from unsorted whole blood and also extracted germline DNA. This CDR3 has 17 residues. J lost 3 bases, V lost 0 bases, and 10 bases had no gene match. The germline V gene encodes CDR1 MNHEY and CDR2 SVGEGT.

The clonotype was recovered from a man aged 35-49 years with primary liver carcinoma and hepatitis B virus infection. Sequencing was carried out using peripheral blood. V gene TRBV6-2 or TRBV6-3 combines with J gene TRBJ2-5, with 7 nucleotides matching TRBD2. CDR3 sequence reads: CASSYSIGGSEEETQYF. CDR3 sequence (DNA): TGTGCCAGCAGTTACTCGATTGGCGGGAGTGAAGAAGAGACCCAGTACTTC.